Included here is one TCR beta chain sequence, with context. V was pared by 6 bases and J by 7 bases, with 9 bases of the junction left unmatched. From germline, CDR1 is MNHEY and CDR2 SVGAGI. The CDR3 extends over 14 amino acids. Described treatment: oral pan-JAK inhibitor, 5-10 mg twice daily. The data were taken from a study of CD8+ T cells in alopecia areata. Turning to the study itself: Treatment comprised oral tofacitinib, 5 to 10 mg twice daily, in treated patients.

Extraction and reverse transcription of RNA yielded cDNA as the sequencing template. Libraries were prepared by immunoSEQ multiplex PCR; TCRdb keeps only in-frame clonotypes and omits some of them. The sample gives about 180,000 clones, 50% to 65% of which show up once; 10% to 11% is in the top ten. This TCR was recovered from a human donor with alopecia areata. This chain joins TRBV6-5 and TRBJ1-5; 7 nucleotides agree with TRBD1. Sequencing was performed on CD8+ T cells sorted from blood, taken at week 24, from a patient treated with tofacitinib. CDR3 nucleotide sequence: TGTGCCAGCAGCCCAGGGGGAACCTACCAGCCCCAGCATTTT. Translating gives CASSPGGTYQPQHF.